The T cell receptor beta chain under discussion was sequenced for a study of T cells in Graves' hyperthyroidism and ophthalmopathy. RNA transcripts yielded amplified TCR beta CDR3 regions. An initial round of RT-PCR targeting the TCR CDR3 relied on the HTBI primer set. Using its own MiXCR run on the multiplex PCR reads, TCRdb lists one record per CDR3 protein. The sample holds 300,000 to 450,000 distinct CDR3 sequences; roughly 18% are singletons and the top ten take 15% to 18%. Ophthalmopathy patients showed a Clinical Activity Score of at least 3, NOSPECS grade of at least 4 and duration under 3 months. Reasons for excluding patients were uncontrolled infection, other autoimmune disease, pregnancy or lactation. This clonotype appeared many times. The CDR3 has 13 amino acids. V was shortened by 4 bases and J by 2 bases, with 10 bases between the two germline ends. Germline V lookup: CDR1 SQVTM, CDR2 ANQGSEA.

The sequence was obtained from a woman aged 35 to 49 with Graves' ophthalmopathy. The chain recombines TRBV29-1 with TRBJ2-3; TRBD2 is a possible D gene (5 bases). Source material: blood. CDR3 sequence: CSVGAGTTDTQYF. The CDR3 DNA sequence: TGCAGCGTTGGCGCGGGCACCACAGATACGCAGTATTTT.